Below are 28 T cell receptor beta chains sequenced from a single sample in a study of blood T cell repertoires in COVID-19. Assay: immunoSEQ multiplex PCR; the TCRdb copy retains only in-frame clones and omits some. The sample carries 64,000 or so clones, under 95% recorded once. Sequencing was performed on peripheral blood. These receptor sequences come from a human donor in a cohort sampled during active COVID-19.

The V call is TRBV9, the J call TRBJ2-1; D is undetermined. From germline, CDR1 is SGDLS and CDR2 YYNGEE. Trimming cost V 7 bases and J 7 bases, with 12 bases left between them. The CDR3 consists of 12 residues. DNA of the CDR3: TGTGCCAGCGGCCGTTCTGTGAATGAGCAGTTCTTC. This gives the protein CASGRSVNEQFF.

The chain combines TRBV7-9 with TRBJ2-7; 10 nucleotides match TRBD2. The CDR3 length is 14 residues. Trimming cost V 9 bases and J 4 bases; bases outside gene matches: 9. Germline V gene sequence: CDR1 SEHNR, CDR2 FQNEAQ (reference sequence). CDR3 amino acids: CASGTSGKGYEQYF. CDR3 coding DNA: TGTGCCAGTGGCACTAGCGGGAAGGGGTACGAGCAGTACTTC.

This clone has just a few counts. The V call is TRBV6-2 or TRBV6-3, the J call TRBJ2-7; 7 nucleotides agree with TRBD2. CDR1 is MNHEY, CDR2 SVGEGT, per germline. This CDR3 is 17 amino acids long. V lost 5 bases to trimming and J lost 2 bases; unmatched junction nucleotides: 15. The DNA of the CDR3 is TGTGCCAGCAGTCCGGGACTACCTTCCTTTCTCGCCTACGAGCAGTACTTC. Translating it yields CASSPGLPSFLAYEQYF.

The chain recombines TRBV4-2 with TRBJ2-7; D might be TRBD1 (6 bases). The germline V and J ends were trimmed by 4 bases and 0 bases, with 16 bases remaining between them. The germline V gene encodes CDR1 LGHNA and CDR2 YNFKEQ. This CDR3 region has 16 residues. CDR3 bases: TGTGCCAGCAGCCCTTTAGGGATACAGGGCTCCTACGAGCAGTACTTC. This gives the protein CASSPLGIQGSYEQYF.

The chain recombines TRBV7-9 with TRBJ2-5, with 7 bases fitting TRBD2. The length of the CDR3 is 14 residues. Germline V gene sequence: CDR1 SEHNR, CDR2 FQNEAQ (reference sequence). V lost 5 bases, J lost 4 bases, and 7 bases stayed unmatched. In DNA, the CDR3 is TGTGCCAGCAGCGGGACTACCTTTCTAGAGACCCAGTACTTC. This translates into CASSGTTFLETQYF.

The chain carries TRBV4-3 and TRBJ2-7; D perhaps matches TRBD2 (6 bases). The germline gives CDR1 LGHNA, CDR2 YSLEER. The length of the CDR3 is 16 residues. With 0 bases removed from V and 0 bases from J, the gap between germline ends came to 12 bases. The CDR3, as DNA: TGCGCCAGCAGCCAAGACGTAGGCGGGAACTCCTACGAGCAGTACTTC. It is translated as CASSQDVGGNSYEQYF.

This sequence joins TRBV7-9 and TRBJ2-6; 9 bases align to TRBD1. Germline V gene sequence: CDR1 SEHNR, CDR2 FQNEAQ (reference sequence). J gave up 2 bases and V 5 bases, and 7 bases lay outside the gene matches. This CDR3 is 17 amino acids long. CDR3 sequence (DNA): TGTGCCAGCAGCCCACCGGGACAGGGCACTGGGGCCAACGTCCTGACTTTC. This codes for CASSPPGQGTGANVLTF.

This chain connects TRBV11-2 to TRBJ2-2, with a possible D match to TRBD2 (6 bases). Trimming took 3 bases from V and 3 from J, leaving 14 bases between them. CDR3 length equals 16 residues. Germline-derived CDR1 and CDR2 are SGHAT and FQNNGV. As DNA, the CDR3 is TGTGCCAGCAGCTTCTCGGCGGGATCTTACACCGGGGAGCTGTTTTTT. This codes for CASSFSAGSYTGELFF.

This CDR3 reads CASSSQILGYGTGDFYEQYF. CDR3 nucleotides: TGTGCCAGCAGTTCACAGATCTTGGGATATGGGACAGGGGATTTTTACGAGCAGTACTTC. V is TRBV28 and J is TRBJ2-7, with 10 bases identical to TRBD1. The CDR3 extends over 20 amino acids. The J segment lost 4 bases and the V segment lost 4 bases, leaving 22 bases of the junction unmatched. The germline V gene encodes CDR1 MDHEN and CDR2 SYDVKM.

This clone was picked up one time. The rearrangement joins TRBV6-5 to TRBJ2-5; D call uncertain. Germline values: CDR1 MNHEY, CDR2 SVGAGI. Trimming took 6 bases from V and 1 from J, leaving 12 bases between them. The CDR3 covers 14 residues. Here the CDR3 reads CASRNPGSQETQYF. DNA of the CDR3: TGTGCCAGCAGGAACCCCGGGTCCCAAGAGACCCAGTACTTC.

V usage is TRBV10-3 and J usage is TRBJ2-5; D not resolved. The CDR3 runs to 16 residues. Germline V gives CDR1 ENHRY, CDR2 SYGVKD. With 0 bases removed from V and 1 base from J, the gap between germline ends came to 12 bases. The CDR3 sequence: CAISESSLGSQETQYF. CDR3 nucleotides: TGTGCCATCAGTGAGTCAAGCCTTGGTAGCCAAGAGACCCAGTACTTC.

The gene calls are TRBV28 and TRBJ2-7, with D possibly being TRBD1 (6 bases). The CDR3 contains 15 residues. Germline CDR1 MDHEN, CDR2 SYDVKM. With 7 bases removed from V and 1 base from J, the gap between germline ends came to 17 bases. CDR3 nucleotides: TGTGCCAGCACCGACGGGACACGAAGATCCTACGAGCAGTACTTC. Protein product: CASTDGTRRSYEQYF.

The chain uses TRBV27 and TRBJ2-3; D unclear. The CDR3 is made up of 14 amino acids. Trimming cost V 5 bases and J 4 bases, with 13 bases left between them. CDR1 is MNHEY, CDR2 SMNVEV, per germline (reference sequence). CDR3 sequence reads: CASSGPLSADTQYF. For the CDR3, the DNA is TGTGCCAGCAGTGGCCCTCTCAGCGCAGATACGCAGTATTTT.

The chain has TRBV11-2 and TRBJ2-1, with 9 bases aligning to TRBD1. The trim removed 5 bases at V and 7 bases at J, leaving 12 bases unmatched. Germline CDR1 reads SGHAT; CDR2 reads FQNNGV. CDR3 length: 16 amino acids. The CDR3 coding sequence is TGTGCCAGCAGCGGAACACGGGACAGGGCGGGGAATGAGCAGTTCTTC. It specifies CASSGTRDRAGNEQFF.

The gene calls are TRBV19 and TRBJ2-1; possibly TRBD2 for D (6 bases). The CDR3 contains 15 residues. With 4 bases removed from V and 0 bases from J, the gap between germline ends came to 10 bases. Germline loops: CDR1 LNHDA, CDR2 SQIVND (reference sequence). The CDR3, as DNA: TGTGCCAGTAGTACGGGACTCCACTCCTACAATGAGCAGTTCTTC. Translation gives CASSTGLHSYNEQFF. The complete variable domain, with remaining parts taken from reference TRBV19 and TRBJ2-1, reads DGGITQSPKYLFRKEGQNVTLSCEQNLNHDAMYWYRQDPGQGLRLIYYSQIVNDFQKGDIAEGYSVSREKKESFPLTVTSAQKNPTAFYLCASSTGLHSYNEQFFGPGTRLTVL.

The genes are TRBV24-1 and TRBJ2-7; the match to TRBD1 covers 11 bases. The CDR3 loop spans 16 amino acids. With 4 bases clipped from V and 7 bases from J, the junction kept 11 bases outside the gene matches. Germline V gene data show CDR1 as KGHDR and CDR2 as SFDVKD. CDR3 DNA: TGTGCCACCAGTGACCATCCCGGGACAGGGGGTTGGGAGCAGTACTTC. This encodes CATSDHPGTGGWEQYF.

The V call is TRBV28, the J call TRBJ1-1; 11 bases align to TRBD1. V lost 6 bases, J lost 6 bases, and 12 bases stayed unmatched. Germline-derived CDR1 and CDR2 are MDHEN and SYDVKM. The CDR3 is 16 amino acids. CDR3 sequence: CASSLTGQGARAEAFF. The CDR3 nucleotides are TGTGCCAGCAGCCTAACCGGACAGGGGGCGAGGGCTGAAGCTTTCTTT. The entire variable domain, with the rest obtained from reference TRBV28 and TRBJ1-1, is as follows: DVKVTQSSRYLVKRTGEKVFLECVQDMDHENMFWYRQDPGLGLRLIYFSYDVKMKEKGDIPEGYSVSREKKERFSLILESASTNQTSMYLCASSLTGQGARAEAFFGQGTRLTVV.

This clone was found a few times. CDR3 sequence: CASSTLSGQGSYEQYF. Here the CDR3 DNA reads TGTGCCAGCAGCACCCTGAGCGGACAGGGGTCCTACGAGCAGTACTTC. The chain carries TRBV21-1 and TRBJ2-7; the table's D call, TRBD1, was not checked against the DNA. TRBV21-1 is reported as a pseudogene. The CDR3 loop spans 16 amino acids.

V gene TRBV7-8 combines with J gene TRBJ1-1; D is perhaps TRBD1 (6 bases). V gave up 2 bases and J gave up 5 bases, with 12 bases separating them. The CDR3 loop spans 14 amino acids. Germline V gene data show CDR1 as SGHVS and CDR2 as FQNEAQ. The CDR3 sequence: CASSLRGEGTEAFF. CDR3 DNA sequence: TGTGCCAGCAGCTTAAGGGGGGAGGGGACTGAAGCTTTCTTT. Supplemented by reference TRBV7-8 and TRBJ1-1, the full variable domain reads GAGVSQSPRYKVAKRGQDVALRCDPISGHVSLFWYQQALGQGPEFLTYFQNEAQLDKSGLPSDRFFAERPEGSVSTLKIQRTQQEDSAVYLCASSLRGEGTEAFFGQGTRLTVV.

This clone was recorded once. The chain is built from TRBV19 and TRBJ1-4, with D possibly matching TRBD1 (6 bases). V was clipped by 6 bases and J by 7 bases, with 12 bases between them. This CDR3 has 13 amino acids. Germline CDR1 LNHDA, CDR2 SQIVND (reference sequence). CDR3 DNA: TGTGCCAGTAGAAAGGACAGCCGTGAAAAACTGTTTTTT. Translating gives CASRKDSREKLFF.

This rearrangement joins TRBV9 to TRBJ2-3; 7 bases are a match to TRBD2. This CDR3 has 16 amino acids. The germline CDR1 and CDR2 sequences are SGDLS and YYNGEE. V trimming: 0 bases; J trimming: 0 bases; junction bases outside the gene matches: 4. CDR3 sequence: CASSVGGSGSTDTQYF. The CDR3 nucleotides are TGTGCCAGCAGCGTAGGGGGTAGCGGGAGCACAGATACGCAGTATTTT.

V and J are TRBV4-2 and TRBJ1-1, with a weak D call TRBD1 (6 bases). Germline-derived CDR1 and CDR2 are LGHNA and YNFKEQ. There are 16 residues in the CDR3. V lost 1 base to trimming and J lost 1 base, with 13 bases between them. The CDR3 DNA reads as TGTGCCAGCAGCCAAGCCCCAGGGGACGGGAACACTGAAGCTTTCTTT. This codes for CASSQAPGDGNTEAFF.

The chain recombines TRBV28 with TRBJ2-2, with D unresolved. The germline V gene encodes CDR1 MDHEN and CDR2 SYDVKM. This CDR3 contains 16 residues. V shed 6 bases and J shed 2 bases, with 16 bases lying between them. CDR3 coding DNA: TGTGCCAGCAGCCTAAAGAGGCGCGCCAACACCGGGGAGCTGTTTTTT. Translating it yields CASSLKRRANTGELFF.

The chain carries TRBV7-9 and TRBJ2-3; D ambiguous. V dropped 5 bases and J dropped 0 bases, with 6 bases sitting between them. The CDR3 runs 13 residues. Germline V gives CDR1 SEHNR, CDR2 FQNEAQ (reference sequence). CDR3 residues: CASSDRSTDTQYF. As DNA, the CDR3 is TGTGCCAGCAGCGATCGGAGCACAGATACGCAGTATTTT.

The rearrangement uses TRBV6-5 and TRBJ2-2; a possible D gene is TRBD2 (5 bases). The CDR3 contains 14 residues. Germline V gene sequence: CDR1 MNHEY, CDR2 SVGAGI. V shed 7 bases and J shed 6 bases, with 15 bases lying between them. CDR3 loop: CASTRDAAPGELFF. Here the CDR3 DNA reads TGTGCCAGCACTCGGGATGCAGCCCCCGGGGAGCTGTTTTTT.

This clone was seen only once. V gene TRBV4-3 combines with J gene TRBJ2-7; TRBD2 aligns across 12 bases. CDR1 and CDR2 from the germline V gene are LGHNA and YSLEER. There are 17 residues in the CDR3. Trimming at V came to 4 bases and at J to 0 bases, leaving 7 bases not matched to a gene. The CDR3 loop is CASSPGLAGGGSYEQYF. The CDR3 DNA sequence: TGCGCCAGCAGCCCAGGCCTAGCGGGAGGGGGCTCCTACGAGCAGTACTTC.

The chain links TRBV2 to TRBJ1-2, with 10 positions matching TRBD1. V dropped 4 bases and J dropped 6; count of bases not matched to a gene: 2. Germline-derived CDR1 and CDR2 are SNHLY and FYNNEI. This CDR3 comprises 13 residues. CDR3 in amino acids: CASSGDRGNGYTF. For the CDR3, the DNA is TGTGCCAGCAGTGGGGACAGGGGTAATGGCTACACCTTC.

The chain uses TRBV24-1 and TRBJ1-3; 7 bases fit TRBD1. CDR3 length: 14 amino acids. The V and J ends lost 4 bases and 1 base, in that order; junction bases with no gene match: 0. The germline CDR1 and CDR2 sequences are KGHDR and SFDVKD. CDR3 sequence (DNA): TGTGCCACCAGTGAGACAGGGTCTGGAAACACCATATATTTT. It translates to CATSETGSGNTIYF.